These 5 T cell receptor beta chains were sequenced from one sample in a study of neurological immune-mediated disorders. As to time point: longitudinal time-point 1 (baseline). TCRdb re-derived calls from the 5' RACE reads in MiXCR, one entry per CDR3 protein. The sample shows fewer than 90,000 distinct CDR3 sequences, about 9.4% of them seen only once. The material sequenced was PBMCs. The source of these receptors is a man aged 25-45 years in good health.

V gene TRBV28 combines with J gene TRBJ2-7, with no clear D. V dropped 2 bases and J dropped 3 bases, with 14 bases sitting between them. Germline CDR1 reads MDHEN; CDR2 reads SYDVKM. The CDR3 has 15 amino acids. DNA of the CDR3: TGTGCCAGCAGTTTAAGGCGGATGAAACACTACGAGCAGTACTTC. Translating gives CASSLRRMKHYEQYF.

In this sample, this clonotype turned up many times. This chain connects TRBV7-7 to TRBJ2-5; D is perhaps TRBD1 (5 bases). Trimming took off 1 base at V and 5 bases at J, with 11 bases between the two ends. The CDR3 loop spans 14 amino acids. Per the germline V gene, CDR1 is SSHAT and CDR2 is FNYEAQ (reference sequence). CDR3: CASSLEQDLETQYF. In DNA form, the CDR3 reads TGTGCCAGCAGCTTAGAACAGGATTTGGAGACCCAGTACTTC.

This clonotype showed up many times. The V gene is TRBV27, the J gene TRBJ2-2, with D perhaps matching TRBD1 (5 bases). The V and J ends lost 3 bases and 0 bases respectively, with 8 bases between them. The germline gives CDR1 MNHEY, CDR2 SMNVEV (reference sequence). CDR3 size: 15 residues. The CDR3 region is CASSFLTANTGELFF. Here the CDR3 DNA reads TGTGCCAGCAGTTTCCTGACAGCGAACACCGGGGAGCTGTTTTTT.

The V and J genes are TRBV29-1 and TRBJ2-1, with D perhaps matching TRBD1 or TRBD2 (6 bases each). With 7 bases removed from V and 3 bases from J, the gap between germline ends came to 19 bases. From germline, CDR1 is SQVTM and CDR2 ANQGSEA. The CDR3 has 15 residues. The CDR3 sequence is CSGDTGTQNYNEQFF. The CDR3 DNA reads as TGCAGCGGGGACACCGGGACTCAAAACTACAATGAGCAGTTCTTC.

This clonotype was picked up a small number of times. The V and J genes are TRBV3-1 and TRBJ2-3; TRBD2 aligns across 11 bases. This CDR3 has 15 amino acids. V shed 4 bases, J shed 4 bases, and the junction held 4 bases outside the gene matches. The germline CDR1 and CDR2 sequences are LGHDT and YNNKEL (reference sequence). DNA for the CDR3: TGTGCCAGCAGCCCGAGACTAGCGGGATCAGATACGCAGTATTTT. It encodes CASSPRLAGSDTQYF.